The TCR beta chain under discussion was sequenced for a study of T cells after yellow fever vaccination. At the level of the study: Fractions low in cell number were prepared with SMART-Seq v4 Ultra Low Input.

CDR1 DFQATT and CDR2 SNEGSKA come from the germline V gene (reference sequence). This CDR3 is built from 14 residues. The ends were cut back, 2 bases at V and 1 base at J, with 8 bases in the middle. This clonotype was seen a handful of times. One entry per CDR3 protein results from TCRdb running MiXCR on the 5' RACE reads. The repertoire includes about 630,000 distinct CDR3 sequences, about 12% of them detected once, and under 15% sits in the top ten. The TCR comes from a man aged 25 to 40 who received the YFV17D yellow fever vaccine. The specimen comprised PBMCs, sampled on the day of the yellow fever booster vaccination. The V gene is TRBV20-1, the J gene TRBJ1-4, with D maybe TRBD1 (5 bases). This CDR3 is CSARWGRTNEKLFF. In DNA form, the CDR3 reads TGCAGTGCTAGATGGGGGAGAACTAATGAAAAACTGTTTTTT.